This T cell receptor (beta chain) was recovered during a study of blood T cells in healthy people across ages. Broader study findings: Observed TCR beta diversity per million T cells went down as age went up. This fall followed a roughly linear course with age. Nothing was known about donor CMV status, and this possibly confounded expanded clonotype changes.

A second PCR of 7 to 11 cycles used a sample-barcoded 5' primer and a J-beta primer mix. TCRdb analysed the 5' RACE reads with MiXCR anew, one entry per CDR3 protein. The repertoire holds some 370,000 distinct CDR3 sequences, with about 55% as singletons. Germline CDR1 SGHTA, CDR2 FQGNSA. CDR3 length: 14 amino acids. J lost 9 bases, V lost 4 bases, and 5 bases had no gene match. This clonotype was counted a few times. Its antigen is not identified. The sample providers were healthy Caucasian people from Russia, aged about 6 to 95. Staff drew around 10 milliliters of peripheral blood from each donor. The TCR was taken from a man aged 55 to 70 in good health. The chain uses TRBV7-2 and TRBJ2-1, with TRBD2 identical over 11 bases. The sample was blood. The CDR3 loop reads CASSSGLAVGEQFF. Written as DNA, the CDR3 is TGTGCCAGCAGCTCGGGACTAGCGGTTGGTGAGCAGTTCTTC. Looking up the rest from reference TRBV7-2 and TRBJ2-1 gives the full variable domain: GAGVSQSPSNKVTEKGKDVELRCDPISGHTALYWYRQSLGQGLEFLIYFQGNSAPDKSGLPSDRFSAERTGGSVSTLTIQRTQQEDSAVYLCASSSGLAVGEQFFGPGTRLTVL.